The 6 T cell receptor beta chains presented below share a single source sample, sequenced in a study of T cells after yellow fever vaccination. TCRdb processed the 5' RACE reads anew with MiXCR; each CDR3 protein has one entry. The profile shows tens of thousands of distinct CDR3 sequences, approximately 6% of them singletons. Sample: PBMCs, either bulk or a sorted T-cell subset (CD4+, CD8+, memory, or dextramer-sorted; not recorded which), taken on the day of the yellow fever booster vaccination. The receptors originated from a man between 18 and 29 years old who received the YFV17D yellow fever vaccine.

This clonotype has at least ten counts. The chain has TRBV12-3 or TRBV12-4 and TRBJ2-1; possible D gene TRBD2, 5 bases. The germline V and J ends were trimmed by 3 bases and 5 bases, with 14 bases remaining between them. The CDR3 totals 15 residues. In DNA, the CDR3 is TGTGCCAGCAGTTTCACTGCCCGAGGGAACAATGAGCAGTTCTTC. Translated: CASSFTARGNNEQFF.

Ten or more counts support this clonotype. This chain links TRBV29-1 with TRBJ1-2; 8 bases are a match to TRBD1. J was trimmed by 8 bases and V by 6 bases; bases with no gene match: 11. CDR1 SQVTM and CDR2 ANQGSEA come from the germline V gene. CDR3 length: 13 amino acids. CDR3 bases: TGCAGCGTCGCCCATCTGACAGGGGAGGGCTACACCTTC. Protein sequence: CSVAHLTGEGYTF.

This clonotype was found many times. The V gene is TRBV6-4, the J gene TRBJ2-2; no definite D call. Germline assignment: CDR1 MRHNA and CDR2 SNTAGT. This CDR3 has 13 residues. V lost 3 bases to trimming and J lost 2 bases, with 4 bases between them. The CDR3 spells CASSDGNTGELFF. For the CDR3, the DNA is TGTGCCAGCAGTGATGGCAACACCGGGGAGCTGTTTTTT.

This clonotype appeared many times. V gene TRBV6-2 or TRBV6-3 combines with J gene TRBJ2-5; unclear D gene. With 5 bases removed from V and 5 bases from J, the gap between germline ends came to 12 bases. Germline lookup yields CDR1 MNHEY and CDR2 SVGEGT. This CDR3 contains 13 residues. CDR3 coding DNA: TGTGCCAGCAGTCCGGGTTTCTTGGAGACCCAGTACTTC. This translates into CASSPGFLETQYF.

This clonotype was detected a few times. A much larger clone lies one base from this, so it may be a read error. The chain carries TRBV5-4 and TRBJ2-7, with TRBD1 identical over 11 bases. Trimming at V came to 4 bases and at J to 3 bases, leaving 3 bases not matched to a gene. The CDR3 covers 14 residues. Germline CDR1 reads SGHNT; CDR2 reads YYREEE (reference sequence). CDR3 in DNA: TGTGCCAGCAGCCCGGGACAGGGGGTCTACGAGCAGTACTTC. It yields the protein CASSPGQGVYEQYF.

This clonotype was found many times. The rearrangement links TRBV7-9 to TRBJ2-1; D gene ambiguous. This CDR3 is 13 amino acids long. The V and J ends lost 1 base and 5 bases respectively, with 6 bases between them. Germline values: CDR1 SEHNR, CDR2 FQNEAQ (reference sequence). CDR3 bases: TGTGCCAGCAGCTTAGTGGCCCACAATGAGCAGTTCTTC. Its translation is CASSLVAHNEQFF.